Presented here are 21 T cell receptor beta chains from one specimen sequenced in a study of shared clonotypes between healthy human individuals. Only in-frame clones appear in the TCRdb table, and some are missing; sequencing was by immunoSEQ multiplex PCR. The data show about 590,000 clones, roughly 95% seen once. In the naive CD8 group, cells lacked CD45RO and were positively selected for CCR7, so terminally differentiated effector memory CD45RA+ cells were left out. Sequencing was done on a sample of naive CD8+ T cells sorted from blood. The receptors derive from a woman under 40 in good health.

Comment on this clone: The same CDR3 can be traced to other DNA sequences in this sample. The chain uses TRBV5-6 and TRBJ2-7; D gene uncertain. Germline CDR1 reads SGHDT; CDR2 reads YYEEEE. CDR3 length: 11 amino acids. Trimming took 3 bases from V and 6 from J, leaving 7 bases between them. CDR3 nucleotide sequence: TGTGCCAGCAGCTCGGGCCCCGAGCAGTACTTC. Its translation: CASSSGPEQYF.

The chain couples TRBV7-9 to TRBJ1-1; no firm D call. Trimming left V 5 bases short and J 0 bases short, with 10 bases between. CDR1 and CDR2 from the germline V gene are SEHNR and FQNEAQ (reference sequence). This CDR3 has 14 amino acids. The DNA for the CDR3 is TGTGCCAGCAGCCAGGACGGCTTGAACACTGAAGCTTTCTTT. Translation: CASSQDGLNTEAFF.

CDR3 residues: CASSLRVQGADIQYF. The CDR3 region has the DNA TGTGCCAGCAGTTTAAGGGTTCAGGGGGCGGACATTCAGTACTTC. V gene TRBV27 combines with J gene TRBJ2-4, with 8 bases lining up with TRBD1. Germline V gene sequence: CDR1 MNHEY, CDR2 SMNVEV (reference sequence). This CDR3 contains 15 residues. The V gene end was trimmed by 2 bases and the J gene end by 8 bases; junction bases not matched to a gene: 8.

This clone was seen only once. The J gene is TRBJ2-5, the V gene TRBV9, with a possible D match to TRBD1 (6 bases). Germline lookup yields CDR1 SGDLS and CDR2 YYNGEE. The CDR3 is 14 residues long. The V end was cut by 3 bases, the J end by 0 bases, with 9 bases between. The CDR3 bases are TGTGCCAGCAGCGAAGGGGGAAACCAAGAGACCCAGTACTTC. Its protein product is CASSEGGNQETQYF.

This chain's CDR3 is CASSWQGNQETQYF. The DNA of the CDR3 is TGTGCCAGCAGCTGGCAGGGTAACCAAGAGACCCAGTACTTC. The rearrangement uses TRBV5-4 and TRBJ2-5, with D possibly TRBD1 on 5 matching bases. Germline loops: CDR1 SGHNT, CDR2 YYREEE (reference sequence). CDR3 length equals 14 residues. Trimming removed 3 bases at V and 0 bases at J, with 9 bases between.

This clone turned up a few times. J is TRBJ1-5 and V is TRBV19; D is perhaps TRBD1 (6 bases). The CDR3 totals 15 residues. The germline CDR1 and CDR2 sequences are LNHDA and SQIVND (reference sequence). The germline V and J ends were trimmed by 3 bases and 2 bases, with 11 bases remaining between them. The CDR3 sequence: CASSIGGARNQPQHF. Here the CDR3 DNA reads TGTGCCAGTAGTATCGGGGGGGCTCGCAATCAGCCCCAGCATTTT.

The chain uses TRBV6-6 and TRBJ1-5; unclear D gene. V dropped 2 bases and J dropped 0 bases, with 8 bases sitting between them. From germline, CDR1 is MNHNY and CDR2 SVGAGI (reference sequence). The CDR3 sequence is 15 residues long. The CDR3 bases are TGTGCCAGCAGTTACCTCAAGACTAGCAATCAGCCCCAGCATTTT. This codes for CASSYLKTSNQPQHF.

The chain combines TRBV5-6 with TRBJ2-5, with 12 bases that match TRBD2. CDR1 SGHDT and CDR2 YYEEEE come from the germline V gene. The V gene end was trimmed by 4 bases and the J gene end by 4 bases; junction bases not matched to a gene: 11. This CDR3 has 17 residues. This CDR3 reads CASSLVSSGGVGETQYF. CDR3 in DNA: TGTGCCAGCAGCCTGGTGTCTAGCGGGGGGGTAGGAGAGACCCAGTACTTC.

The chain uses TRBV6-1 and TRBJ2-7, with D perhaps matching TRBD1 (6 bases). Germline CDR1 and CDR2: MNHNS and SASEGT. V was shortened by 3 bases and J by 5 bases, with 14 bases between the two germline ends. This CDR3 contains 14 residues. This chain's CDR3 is CASSDRGQFDEQYF. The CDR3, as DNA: TGTGCCAGCAGTGACCGAGGACAGTTCGACGAGCAGTACTTC.

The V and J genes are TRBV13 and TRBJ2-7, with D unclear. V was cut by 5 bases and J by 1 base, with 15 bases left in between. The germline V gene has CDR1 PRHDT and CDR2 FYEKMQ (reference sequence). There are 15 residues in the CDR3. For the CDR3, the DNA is TGTGCCAGCAGCCCCCGCCGTGCGCTGTCCTACGAGCAGTACTTC. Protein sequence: CASSPRRALSYEQYF.

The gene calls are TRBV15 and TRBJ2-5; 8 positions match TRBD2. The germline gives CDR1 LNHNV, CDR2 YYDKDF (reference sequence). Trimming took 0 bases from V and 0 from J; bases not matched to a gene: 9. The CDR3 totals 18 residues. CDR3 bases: TGTGCCACCAGCAGAGATATGGGTAGCGGGGCTTACCAAGAGACCCAGTACTTC. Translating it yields CATSRDMGSGAYQETQYF.

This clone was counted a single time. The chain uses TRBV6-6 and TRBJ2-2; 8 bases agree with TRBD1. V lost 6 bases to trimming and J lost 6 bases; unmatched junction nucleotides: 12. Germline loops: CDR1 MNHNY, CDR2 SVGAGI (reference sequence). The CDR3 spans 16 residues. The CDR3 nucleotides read TGTGCCAGCAGCCCCGGGACAGGCGTAAAATCCGGGGAGCTGTTTTTT. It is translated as CASSPGTGVKSGELFF.

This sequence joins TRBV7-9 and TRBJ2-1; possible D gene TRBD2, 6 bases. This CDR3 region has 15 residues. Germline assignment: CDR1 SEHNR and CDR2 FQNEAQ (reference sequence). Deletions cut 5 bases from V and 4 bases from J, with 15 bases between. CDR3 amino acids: CASSKTGVGYNEQFF. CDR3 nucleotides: TGTGCCAGCAGCAAGACGGGGGTCGGGTACAATGAGCAGTTCTTC. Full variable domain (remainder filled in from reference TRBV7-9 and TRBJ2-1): DTGVSQNPRHKITKRGQNVTFRCDPISEHNRLYWYRQTLGQGPEFLTYFQNEAQLEKSRLLSDRFSAERPKGSFSTLEIQRTEQGDSAMYLCASSKTGVGYNEQFFGPGTRLTVL.

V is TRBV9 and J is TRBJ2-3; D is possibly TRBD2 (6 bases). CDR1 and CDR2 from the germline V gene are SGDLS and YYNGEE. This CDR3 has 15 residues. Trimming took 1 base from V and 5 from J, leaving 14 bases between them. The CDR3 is CASSVHPGVLDTQYF. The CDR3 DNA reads TGTGCCAGCAGCGTACACCCGGGAGTCCTAGATACGCAGTATTTT.

The CDR3 nucleotides are TGTGCCAGCAGCCTGACAGGGGATGGCTACACCTTC. This codes for CASSLTGDGYTF. This chain joins TRBV7-9 and TRBJ1-2; 8 bases align to TRBD1. The ends lost 5 bases at V and 6 bases at J; junction bases unmatched: 2. The CDR3 covers 12 residues. Germline lookup yields CDR1 SEHNR and CDR2 FQNEAQ (reference sequence).

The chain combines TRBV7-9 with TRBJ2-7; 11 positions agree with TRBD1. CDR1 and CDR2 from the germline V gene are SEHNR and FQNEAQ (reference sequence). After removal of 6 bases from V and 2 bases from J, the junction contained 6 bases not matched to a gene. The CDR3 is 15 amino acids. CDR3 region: CASRLSGQGAYEQYF. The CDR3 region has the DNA TGTGCCAGCAGGCTTTCGGGACAGGGGGCCTACGAGCAGTACTTC.

CDR3 nucleotides: TGTGCCAGCAGGAGGCGGGATCTCCGTCTGAAGGCCAACGTCCTGACTTTC. This sequence encodes CASRRRDLRLKANVLTF. J is TRBJ2-6 and V is TRBV28, with a tentative D call TRBD2 (6 bases). CDR3 length: 17 amino acids. Per the germline V gene, CDR1 is MDHEN and CDR2 is SYDVKM. Trimming left V 6 bases short and J 6 bases short, with 21 bases between.

The CDR3 here is CASSFYGSGADTQYF. CDR3 DNA: TGTGCCAGCAGTTTTTACGGGAGTGGCGCAGATACGCAGTATTTT. V gene TRBV28 combines with J gene TRBJ2-3; TRBD2 might be the D (6 bases). This CDR3 region has 15 residues. Germline assignment: CDR1 MDHEN and CDR2 SYDVKM. The germline V and J ends were trimmed by 3 bases and 4 bases, with 14 bases remaining between them.

The CDR3 sequence is CASSFPRTGMSGEQYF. The CDR3, as DNA: TGTGCCAGCAGTTTTCCTAGGACAGGGATGTCGGGGGAGCAGTACTTC. V usage is TRBV28 and J usage is TRBJ2-7; 8 bases line up with TRBD1. The CDR3 totals 16 residues. The germline V gene encodes CDR1 MDHEN and CDR2 SYDVKM. V trimming: 3 bases; J trimming: 7 bases; junction bases outside the gene matches: 14.

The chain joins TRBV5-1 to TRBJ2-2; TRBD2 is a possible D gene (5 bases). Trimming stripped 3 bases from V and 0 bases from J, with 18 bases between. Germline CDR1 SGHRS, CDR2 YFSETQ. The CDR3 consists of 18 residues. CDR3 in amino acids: CASSSTSAAAANTGELFF. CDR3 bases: TGCGCCAGCAGCTCTACTTCAGCGGCAGCAGCGAACACCGGGGAGCTGTTTTTT.

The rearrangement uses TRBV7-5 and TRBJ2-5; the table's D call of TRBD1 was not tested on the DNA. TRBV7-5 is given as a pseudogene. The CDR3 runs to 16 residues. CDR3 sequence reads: CVRGTGRTVEKETQYF. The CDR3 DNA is TGTGTCAGAGGGACAGGGCGAACGGTCGAAAAAGAGACCCAGTACTTC.